A selection of T cell receptor beta chains follows, all from one sample in a study of shared T cell receptors in the human thymus. The method was immunoSEQ multiplex PCR; TCRdb's version includes in-frame clones alone and lacks a portion of them. The sample lists over 650,000 clones, roughly 86% occurring once. The data also belong to a second study, concerning human thymus T cells.

The sequencing input was thymocytes. These receptors all stem from a boy under two years old with a congenital heart defect. CDR3s include the opening cysteine and the closing phenylalanine or tryptophan. D genes are given only for firm matches. The listing skips clone size in some rows; elsewhere it reads once, few, many or a size class.

J gene | V gene | D gene | clone size | CDR3 protein | CDR3 DNA
TRBJ2-7 | TRBV6-1 | TRBD1 | - | CASSEARQGVREQYF | TGTGCCAGCAGTGAAGCGCGGCAGGGGGTTCGCGAGCAGTACTTC
TRBJ2-7 | TRBV7-6 | - | - | CASSLAMARPPNEQYF | TGTGCCAGCAGCTTAGCGATGGCCAGGCCACCTAACGAGCAGTACTTC
TRBJ1-2 | TRBV4-2 | TRBD1 | - | CASSQASAGGIYGYTF | TGTGCCAGCAGCCAAGCCTCGGCAGGGGGGATCTATGGCTACACCTTC
TRBJ2-7 | TRBV5-4 | TRBD2 | few | CASRPRGSYEQYF | TGTGCCAGCAGACCGCGGGGGTCCTACGAGCAGTACTTC
TRBJ1-2 | TRBV5-4 | - | - | CASSFSGHRQINYGYTF | TGTGCCAGCAGCTTCTCGGGACATCGACAAATTAACTATGGCTACACCTTC
TRBJ2-5 | TRBV2 | TRBD1 | - | CASSPGQACETQYF | TGTGCCAGCAGTCCGGGACAGGCCTGCGAGACCCAGTACTTC
TRBJ2-7 | TRBV11-2 | TRBD2 | - | CASSLSPSGSLGEQYF | TGTGCCAGCAGCTTATCACCTAGCGGGAGCCTGGGGGAGCAGTACTTC
TRBJ2-4 | TRBV5-4 | - | - | CASSLDGGLPGALAKNIQYF | TGTGCCAGCAGCTTGGATGGTGGGTTGCCAGGCGCTCTAGCCAAAAACATTCAGTACTTC
TRBJ2-3 | TRBV27 | - | - | CASSFKGVPDTQYF | TGTGCCAGCAGTTTTAAGGGAGTCCCAGATACGCAGTATTTT
TRBJ2-7 | TRBV5-1 | - | - | CASAIPGGPQAYEQYF | TGCGCCAGCGCCATACCCGGGGGTCCCCAAGCCTACGAGCAGTACTTC
TRBJ1-2 | TRBV19 | TRBD1 | few | CASSLWTGRSYTF | TGTGCCAGTAGTCTATGGACAGGGCGGAGCTACACCTTC
TRBJ2-2 | TRBV5-8 | TRBD1 | - | CASSLGTGGAHTGELFF | TGTGCCAGCAGCTTGGGGACAGGGGGCGCCCACACCGGGGAGCTGTTTTTT
TRBJ1-2 | TRBV14 | TRBD1 | once | CASSRTGQENYGYTF | TGTGCCAGCAGCCGCACGGGACAGGAGAACTATGGCTACACCTTC
TRBJ2-2 | TRBV28 | - | - | CASSPRGRDTGELFF | TGTGCCAGCAGCCCACGGGGAAGGGACACCGGGGAGCTGTTTTTT
TRBJ1-4 | TRBV11-2 | TRBD1 | - | CASSRYLTGDVEKLFF | TGTGCCAGCAGCAGATACCTGACAGGGGATGTTGAAAAACTGTTTTTT
TRBJ1-6 | TRBV7-9 | - | - | CASRQGNSPLHF | TGTGCCAGCAGGCAGGGGAATTCACCCCTCCACTTT
TRBJ2-3 | TRBV29-1 | - | - | CSATGTDTQYF | TGCAGCGCTACAGGTACAGATACGCAGTATTTT
TRBJ2-5 | TRBV14 | TRBD2 | once | CASSHRLAIETQYF | TGTGCCAGCAGCCATAGACTAGCGATAGAGACCCAGTACTTC